One sample yielded the 27 T cell receptor beta chains listed below, sequenced in a study of T cells in Graves' hyperthyroidism and ophthalmopathy. Amplified regions were TCR beta CDR3 sequences from RNA transcripts. HTBI primers were the set used in a first-round RT-PCR of the TCR CDR3. In TCRdb, the multiplex PCR reads were re-called with MiXCR into one record per CDR3 protein. This sample yields around 340,000 distinct CDR3 sequences, of which 15% to 20% are seen a single time; 33% belongs to the top ten. Material for sequencing was blood. Every receptor here comes from a man aged 25 to 40 with Graves' hyperthyroidism.

The sample holds many counts of this clonotype. The chain combines TRBV2 with TRBJ2-7, with 9 positions matching TRBD2. This CDR3 region has 13 residues. V lost 5 bases, J lost 4 bases, and 3 bases stayed unmatched. CDR1 SNHLY and CDR2 FYNNEI come from the germline V gene. In DNA form, the CDR3 reads TGTGCCAGCAGTCCTAGCGGGATGTACGAGCAGTACTTC. It translates to CASSPSGMYEQYF.

This clonotype was seen many times. CDR3 protein: CSARWDTGGDGYTF. The DNA for the CDR3 is TGCAGTGCTCGCTGGGACACCGGAGGGGACGGCTACACCTTC. The chain recombines TRBV20-1 with TRBJ1-2, with TRBD1 as a possible D gene (6 bases). CDR3 length: 14 amino acids. V lost 5 bases and J lost 8, with 21 bases in between. Germline V gives CDR1 DFQATT, CDR2 SNEGSKA (reference sequence).

This clonotype was counted at least ten times. The V and J genes are TRBV5-6 and TRBJ1-5; D possibly corresponds to TRBD1 (6 bases). Germline CDR1 reads SGHDT; CDR2 reads YYEEEE. The CDR3 extends over 16 amino acids. The V and J ends lost 3 bases and 3 bases respectively, with 16 bases between them. DNA for the CDR3: TGTGCCAGCAGCTCCGGACAGTCCCAATTCAATCAGCCCCAGCATTTT. It translates to CASSSGQSQFNQPQHF.

Many counts were recorded for this clonotype. The V gene is TRBV5-1, the J gene TRBJ2-3; D ambiguous. Trimming left V 2 bases short and J 6 bases short, with 13 bases between. The length of the CDR3 is 14 residues. Per the germline V gene, CDR1 is SGHRS and CDR2 is YFSETQ. The CDR3 bases are TGCGCCAGCAGCTTTTTTGGGGTAATGGATACGCAGTATTTT. Protein product: CASSFFGVMDTQYF.

In its sample, this clonotype was seen many times. The CDR3 region is CAMSQGGSTEAFF. The CDR3 nucleotides are TGTGCCATGTCCCAGGGTGGGAGCACTGAAGCTTTCTTT. The chain combines TRBV6-7 with TRBJ1-1; TRBD1 might be the D (5 bases). TRBV6-7 is classed as an ORF, of uncertain function. The CDR3 is 13 amino acids. V was clipped by 10 bases and J by 4 bases, with 16 bases between them.

Only a few counts were recorded for this clonotype. The chain is built from TRBV24-1 and TRBJ2-1; D perhaps matches TRBD2 (5 bases). V gave up 0 bases and J gave up 0 bases, with 20 bases separating them. CDR3 length: 20 amino acids. The germline V gene encodes CDR1 KGHDR and CDR2 SFDVKD. The CDR3 sequence: CATSDLRFRGGSGSYNEQFF. The CDR3 DNA follows: TGTGCCACCAGTGATTTGCGATTTCGTGGCGGGTCCGGCTCCTACAATGAGCAGTTCTTC.

Many counts were recorded for this clonotype. The genes are TRBV20-1 and TRBJ2-3; 9 nucleotides match TRBD2. CDR1 is DFQATT, CDR2 SNEGSKA, per germline (reference sequence). Trimming took 7 bases from V and 1 from J; bases not matched to a gene: 6. The CDR3 spans 14 residues. CDR3 in amino acids: CSGIAGEGTDTQYF. The CDR3 DNA follows: TGCAGTGGTATAGCGGGAGAGGGCACAGATACGCAGTATTTT.

Of note for this clonotype: This may stem from a read error, because a much larger clone lies one nucleotide away. The V gene is TRBV5-1, the J gene TRBJ2-7; D not certain. V lost 7 bases and J 2 bases, leaving 16 bases between the germline ends. This CDR3 spans 14 amino acids. CDR1 is SGHRS and CDR2 is YFSETQ in the germline V gene. The CDR3 DNA follows: TGCGCCAGCGGCGTGGACGGATCAACCTACGAGCAGTACTTC. This sequence encodes CASGVDGSTYEQYF.

In its sample, this clonotype was seen many times. This chain joins TRBV7-9 and TRBJ2-5; 7 nucleotides match TRBD2. The V gene end was trimmed by 2 bases and the J gene end by 2 bases; junction bases not matched to a gene: 5. The germline CDR1 and CDR2 sequences are SEHNR and FQNEAQ (reference sequence). The CDR3 is made up of 15 amino acids. CDR3 coding DNA: TGTGCCAGCAGCTTATCTAGCGGTCTTCAAGAGACCCAGTACTTC. As protein: CASSLSSGLQETQYF.

This clonotype appeared many times. The V call is TRBV12-3 or TRBV12-4, the J call TRBJ2-5; D remains unclear. Trimming removed 5 bases from V and 7 bases from J, with 20 bases in between. The CDR3 sequence is 15 residues long. CDR3 DNA sequence: TGTGCCAGCAGTCGGCAGCGTCCCACCGTGGCGACCCAGTACTTC. Protein sequence: CASSRQRPTVATQYF.

The sample holds many counts of this clonotype. The J gene is TRBJ2-5, the V gene TRBV7-9; 10 bases map to TRBD2. The CDR3 has 16 amino acids. Germline values: CDR1 SEHNR, CDR2 FQNEAQ (reference sequence). V lost 4 bases and J lost 2; bases outside the gene matches: 7. CDR3 loop: CASSSILAGKQETQYF. The CDR3 region has the DNA TGTGCCAGCAGCTCGATACTAGCGGGAAAGCAAGAGACCCAGTACTTC.

This clonotype was counted ten times or more. This chain joins TRBV27 and TRBJ2-1, with 9 bases identical to TRBD2. V shed 4 bases, J shed 14 bases, and the junction held 9 bases outside the gene matches. The CDR3 has 13 residues. Germline V CDR1 and CDR2: MNHEY, SMNVEV (reference sequence). The DNA for the CDR3 is TGTGCCAGCAGTTCTGGTAGCGGGAGATTTGAGTTCTTC. Translated: CASSSGSGRFEFF.

In the case of this clonotype: A much larger clone differs from this one at a single base, so this may be a read error. This rearrangement joins TRBV11-2 to TRBJ2-7, with 10 nucleotides matching TRBD2. This CDR3 region has 16 residues. CDR1 SGHAT and CDR2 FQNNGV come from the germline V gene. Written as DNA, the CDR3 is TGTGCCAGCAGCCTGACAGCGGGAGGGAGCTCCTACGAGCTGTACTTC. Its translation: CASSLTAGGSSYELYF.

There are a few counts of this clonotype. Without the conserved terminal phenylalanine or tryptophan, this CDR3 likely stems from a read error. This chain links TRBV6-2 or TRBV6-3 with TRBJ1-2, with TRBD1 identical over 9 bases. J was trimmed by 4 bases and V by 6 bases; bases with no gene match: 6. In germline, CDR1 is MNHEY, CDR2 SVGEGT. This CDR3 has 14 residues. The CDR3 bases are TGTGCCAGCAGCTGGGACAGGGAAATCTATGGCTACACCCTC. Its translation: CASSWDREIYGYTL.

This clonotype came up many times. CDR3 in DNA: TGCAGCGTTGAAGAACTGGATACGCAGTATTTT. Translating gives CSVEELDTQYF. The V gene is TRBV29-1, the J gene TRBJ2-3; D gene uncertain. The CDR3 is 11 amino acids. Germline V gene lookup returns CDR1 SQVTM and CDR2 ANQGSEA. The V gene lost 0 bases and the J gene lost 6 bases, with 4 bases spanning the gap.

This clonotype was seen many times. This chain connects TRBV5-1 to TRBJ2-7; possible D gene TRBD2, 5 bases. In germline, CDR1 is SGHRS, CDR2 YFSETQ. This CDR3 is built from 14 residues. Trimming pared 4 bases from V and 4 bases from J, leaving 15 bases between. Written as DNA, the CDR3 is TGCGCCAGCAGCAAGGACTCTTCGGGGTACGAGCAGTACTTC. The encoded protein is CASSKDSSGYEQYF.

The chain employs TRBV27 and TRBJ2-1, with TRBD2 identical over 16 bases. The CDR3 sequence is 18 residues long. The ends lost 6 bases at V and 8 bases at J; junction bases unmatched: 13. CDR1 MNHEY and CDR2 SMNVEV come from the germline V gene (reference sequence). This CDR3 reads CASSYLGTSGRAVYEQFF. The CDR3 nucleotides read TGTGCCAGCAGCTACCTTGGGACTAGCGGGAGGGCCGTGTATGAGCAGTTCTTC.

With respect to this clonotype: With a much larger clone just one base away, this may be a read error. The gene calls are TRBV5-1 and TRBJ2-3; TRBD1 is a possible D gene (5 bases). The CDR3 is 14 amino acids. Per the germline V gene, CDR1 is SGHRS and CDR2 is YFSETQ. The CDR3 bases are TGCGCCAGCAGCGAAGGGGCCCGCACAGATACGCGGTATTTT. Its translation is CASSEGARTDTRYF.

CDR3 DNA sequence: TGCAGTGCTAGCCCGGGACGGTACAATCAGCCCCAGCATTTT. This codes for CSASPGRYNQPQHF. This chain uses TRBV20-1 with TRBJ1-5, with D possibly being TRBD1 (5 bases). CDR1 and CDR2 from the germline V gene are DFQATT and SNEGSKA (reference sequence). The V end lost 3 bases, the J end lost 3 bases, and 12 bases lay between the germline ends. CDR3 length: 14 amino acids.

This clonotype came up many times. This chain links TRBV5-1 with TRBJ2-7, with 8 bases fitting TRBD2. Germline assignment: CDR1 SGHRS and CDR2 YFSETQ. Trimming at V came to 3 bases and at J to 6 bases, leaving 8 bases not matched to a gene. The CDR3 has 14 amino acids. CDR3 loop: CASSSGRGALEQYF. CDR3 coding DNA: TGCGCCAGCAGCTCCGGGAGGGGAGCCCTCGAGCAGTACTTC.

The rearrangement uses TRBV6-1 and TRBJ2-7; 8 nucleotides align to TRBD2. V lost 8 bases and J lost 3; bases outside the gene matches: 9. The CDR3 contains 14 residues. Germline CDR1 MNHNS, CDR2 SASEGT. DNA for the CDR3: TGTGCCAGCCGAACCGGGACTAGGTTCTACGAGCAGTACTTC. It translates to CASRTGTRFYEQYF.

This clonotype was seen many times. V and J are TRBV7-9 and TRBJ2-1, with D tentatively TRBD2 (5 bases). Between the trimmed V and J ends, which lost 5 bases and 2 bases, there was a span of 16 bases. The CDR3 covers 16 residues. The germline V gene encodes CDR1 SEHNR and CDR2 FQNEAQ (reference sequence). CDR3 loop: CASSGRSDGTYNEQFF. The CDR3 nucleotides are TGTGCCAGCAGCGGCAGATCGGACGGGACCTACAATGAGCAGTTCTTC.

At least ten counts were recorded for this clonotype. J is TRBJ2-3 and V is TRBV11-3; no clear D gene. Germline V lookup: CDR1 SGHNT, CDR2 YENEEA. CDR3 length: 13 amino acids. The V gene lost 11 bases and the J gene lost 0 bases, with 12 bases spanning the gap. CDR3 DNA sequence: TGTGCCGGCACCTCTGACAGCACAGATACGCAGTATTTT. Amino acids: CAGTSDSTDTQYF.

This clonotype came up many times. The chain joins TRBV28 to TRBJ2-1; TRBD2 matches 9 bases. The CDR3 is 16 residues long. Germline CDR1 MDHEN, CDR2 SYDVKM. J was trimmed by 1 base and V by 5 bases; bases with no gene match: 6. CDR3 in amino acids: CASSALAGESYNEQFF. The CDR3 bases are TGTGCCAGCAGTGCCTTAGCGGGAGAATCCTACAATGAGCAGTTCTTC.

This clonotype has more than one count but fewer than ten. A clone one base away is much larger, so this may be a read error. The J gene is TRBJ1-1, the V gene TRBV28, with unresolved D. From germline, CDR1 is MDHEN and CDR2 SYDVKM. The CDR3 has 12 residues. Trimming left V 3 bases short and J 4 bases short, with 6 bases between. The CDR3, as DNA: TGTGCCAGCAGTTTCGTGAGCACTGAAGCTTTCTTT. Translation: CASSFVSTEAFF.

This clonotype was seen a handful of times. Possible read error: a much larger clone is one base away. CDR3 DNA sequence: TGTGCCTGCAGCCCGTTAAGCGGCCACAGCAATCAGCCCCAGCATTTT. Translated: CACSPLSGHSNQPQHF. The gene calls are TRBV28 and TRBJ1-5; D gene ambiguous. The V gene's germline CDR1 is MDHEN and CDR2 SYDVKM. This CDR3 is 16 amino acids long.

Regarding this clonotype: A read error is possible here, since a much larger clone lies one base away. V is TRBV12-3 or TRBV12-4 and J is TRBJ1-1; D remains ambiguous. The CDR3 covers 12 residues. Deletions cut 0 bases from V and 12 bases from J, with 11 bases between. CDR3 in DNA: TGTGCCAGCAGTTTAGCTGCGGGAATTCCTTTCTTT. Translated: CASSLAAGIPFF.